These 5 T cell receptor beta chains originate from one sample sequenced in a study of memory CD4+ T cells and cytomegalovirus serostatus. Single viable CD3+CD4+CD8-CD45RO+ cells were sorted as the memory CD4+ T cells. Clones were read by immunoSEQ multiplex PCR, and TCRdb kept only the in-frame ones, dropping some. The sample contains about 60,000 clones, around 77% of which appear only once. Material for sequencing was memory CD4+ T cells from blood. The source is an adult in good health and CMV-seronegative.

The rearrangement uses TRBV29-1 and TRBJ2-7, with 8 bases identical to TRBD1. Germline values: CDR1 SQVTM, CDR2 ANQGSEA. This CDR3 is 15 amino acids long. J gave up 0 bases and V 2 bases, and 6 bases lay outside the gene matches. CDR3 residues: CSVESGQDFSYEQYF. The DNA of the CDR3 is TGCAGCGTTGAATCGGGACAGGACTTCTCCTACGAGCAGTACTTC.

This clone was seen just once. The rearrangement joins TRBV7-8 to TRBJ2-2; 8 bases align to TRBD2. CDR3 length: 14 amino acids. Germline V gene lookup returns CDR1 SGHVS and CDR2 FQNEAQ. Trimming removed 5 bases from V and 6 bases from J; junction bases left unmatched: 5. DNA for the CDR3: TGTGCCAGCAGCACGGGACTAGACGCCGGGGAGCTGTTTTTT. Its translation is CASSTGLDAGELFF.

J is TRBJ2-7 and V is TRBV28; 8 positions agree with TRBD1. The CDR3 spans 14 residues. V dropped 6 bases and J dropped 6; count of bases not matched to a gene: 10. Germline lookup yields CDR1 MDHEN and CDR2 SYDVKM. The CDR3 region is CASSPGQGSGEQYF. The CDR3 nucleotides read TGTGCCAGCAGCCCCGGACAGGGTTCTGGCGAGCAGTACTTC. Drawing the rest from reference TRBV28 and TRBJ2-7, the complete variable domain is DVKVTQSSRYLVKRTGEKVFLECVQDMDHENMFWYRQDPGLGLRLIYFSYDVKMKEKGDIPEGYSVSREKKERFSLILESASTNQTSMYLCASSPGQGSGEQYFGPGTRLTVT.

The chain employs TRBV6-1 and TRBJ2-7; D is perhaps TRBD2 (5 bases). The CDR3 length is 11 residues. The germline V and J ends were trimmed by 9 bases and 3 bases, with 9 bases remaining between them. Germline V lookup: CDR1 MNHNS, CDR2 SASEGT. Here the CDR3 reads CASSSYYEQYF. The CDR3 DNA follows: TGTGCCAGTTCTAGCTACTACGAGCAGTACTTC.

V is TRBV19 and J is TRBJ2-7, with 11 bases aligning to TRBD2. The CDR3 is 15 residues long. From germline, CDR1 is LNHDA and CDR2 SQIVND (reference sequence). The V and J ends lost 4 bases and 2 bases, in that order; junction bases with no gene match: 4. This CDR3 is CASSRGTSGPYEQYF. The CDR3 nucleotides read TGTGCCAGTAGTAGAGGGACTAGCGGACCCTACGAGCAGTACTTC.